The 8 T cell receptor beta chains listed next were all sequenced from one sample in a study of early T cells in non-severe SARS-CoV-2 infection. TCRdb recomputed calls from the 5' RACE reads with MiXCR, one row per CDR3 protein. Of 45,000 to 70,000 distinct CDR3 sequences detected, about 8% appear once; the ten largest clones hold 10%. The input for sequencing was whole blood, taken at baseline. The source of these receptors is an adult who was a healthcare worker with PCR-confirmed SARS-CoV-2 infection or an uninfected control (not recorded which).

The rearrangement joins TRBV4-2 to TRBJ2-2, with TRBD2 matching over 8 bases. The CDR3 contains 17 residues. V shed 0 bases, J shed 7 bases, and the junction held 10 bases outside the gene matches. Germline lookup yields CDR1 LGHNA and CDR2 YNFKEQ. This CDR3 reads CASSQDRGGGPSGELFF. The CDR3 DNA reads TGTGCCAGCAGCCAAGATCGGGGGGGAGGGCCGAGCGGGGAGCTGTTTTTT.

This clonotype was found many times. The chain uses TRBV7-9 and TRBJ2-7; D unclear. V lost 1 base and J 4 bases, leaving 5 bases between the germline ends. The CDR3 totals 12 residues. Germline V gene sequence: CDR1 SEHNR, CDR2 FQNEAQ (reference sequence). For the CDR3, the DNA is TGTGCCAGCAGCTTAGGGGTATACGAGCAGTACTTC. Translated, it gives CASSLGVYEQYF. The whole variable domain, remainder taken from reference TRBV7-9 and TRBJ2-7, is DTGVSQNPRHKITKRGQNVTFRCDPISEHNRLYWYRQTLGQGPEFLTYFQNEAQLEKSRLLSDRFSAERPKGSFSTLEIQRTEQGDSAMYLCASSLGVYEQYFGPGTRLTVT.

This clonotype was counted at least ten times. V is TRBV10-3 and J is TRBJ2-7; 8 bases align to TRBD1. The CDR3 loop spans 12 amino acids. Germline trimming cut 6 bases from V and 7 bases from J; bases unmatched to any gene: 5. In germline, CDR1 is ENHRY, CDR2 SYGVKD. CDR3 amino acids: CAISGQGGEQYF. The CDR3 nucleotides are TGTGCCATCAGCGGACAGGGAGGTGAGCAGTACTTC.

This clonotype was counted many times. V gene TRBV7-2 combines with J gene TRBJ2-1; 9 nucleotides line up with TRBD2. V was pared by 2 bases and J by 5 bases, with 4 bases of the junction left unmatched. The germline gives CDR1 SGHTA, CDR2 FQGNSA. The CDR3 totals 15 residues. CDR3 loop: CASSLSSGAHNEQFF. The CDR3 DNA reads as TGTGCCAGCAGCTTATCTAGCGGGGCCCACAATGAGCAGTTCTTC.

The table lists this clonotype with many counts. V usage is TRBV6-5 and J usage is TRBJ1-4; possibly TRBD1 for D (5 bases). The V gene's germline CDR1 is MNHEY and CDR2 SVGAGI. Trimming took 2 bases from V and 5 from J, leaving 15 bases between them. The CDR3 sequence is 16 residues long. This CDR3 reads CASSYGAGQSNEKLFF. The CDR3 DNA sequence: TGTGCCAGCAGTTACGGGGCAGGGCAGTCCAATGAAAAACTGTTTTTT.

This clonotype showed up just a few times. V is TRBV12-3 or TRBV12-4 and J is TRBJ1-1, with D hard to call. The CDR3 totals 14 residues. V lost 1 base and J 4 bases, leaving 10 bases between the germline ends. CDR3 loop: CASSLETSGTEAFF. CDR3 DNA: TGTGCCAGCAGTTTAGAAACGAGTGGCACTGAAGCTTTCTTT.

This clonotype was detected ten times or more. This chain uses TRBV7-8 with TRBJ2-5; 7 bases agree with TRBD1. The germline gives CDR1 SGHVS, CDR2 FQNEAQ. This CDR3 contains 14 residues. Losses at the gene ends were 3 bases for V and 3 bases for J; bases not matched to a gene: 4. The CDR3 reads CASSLAGGKETQYF. Here the CDR3 DNA reads TGTGCCAGCAGCTTGGCAGGGGGTAAAGAGACCCAGTACTTC.

Ten or more counts support this clonotype. The chain couples TRBV3-1 to TRBJ2-7; D gene ambiguous. This CDR3 contains 13 residues. Trimming took off 8 bases at V and 2 bases at J, with 13 bases between the two ends. Per germline, CDR1 LGHDT and CDR2 YNNKEL (reference sequence). In DNA form, the CDR3 reads TGTGCCAGCCGATCCGGTAGTACCTACGAGCAGTACTTC. This translates into CASRSGSTYEQYF.